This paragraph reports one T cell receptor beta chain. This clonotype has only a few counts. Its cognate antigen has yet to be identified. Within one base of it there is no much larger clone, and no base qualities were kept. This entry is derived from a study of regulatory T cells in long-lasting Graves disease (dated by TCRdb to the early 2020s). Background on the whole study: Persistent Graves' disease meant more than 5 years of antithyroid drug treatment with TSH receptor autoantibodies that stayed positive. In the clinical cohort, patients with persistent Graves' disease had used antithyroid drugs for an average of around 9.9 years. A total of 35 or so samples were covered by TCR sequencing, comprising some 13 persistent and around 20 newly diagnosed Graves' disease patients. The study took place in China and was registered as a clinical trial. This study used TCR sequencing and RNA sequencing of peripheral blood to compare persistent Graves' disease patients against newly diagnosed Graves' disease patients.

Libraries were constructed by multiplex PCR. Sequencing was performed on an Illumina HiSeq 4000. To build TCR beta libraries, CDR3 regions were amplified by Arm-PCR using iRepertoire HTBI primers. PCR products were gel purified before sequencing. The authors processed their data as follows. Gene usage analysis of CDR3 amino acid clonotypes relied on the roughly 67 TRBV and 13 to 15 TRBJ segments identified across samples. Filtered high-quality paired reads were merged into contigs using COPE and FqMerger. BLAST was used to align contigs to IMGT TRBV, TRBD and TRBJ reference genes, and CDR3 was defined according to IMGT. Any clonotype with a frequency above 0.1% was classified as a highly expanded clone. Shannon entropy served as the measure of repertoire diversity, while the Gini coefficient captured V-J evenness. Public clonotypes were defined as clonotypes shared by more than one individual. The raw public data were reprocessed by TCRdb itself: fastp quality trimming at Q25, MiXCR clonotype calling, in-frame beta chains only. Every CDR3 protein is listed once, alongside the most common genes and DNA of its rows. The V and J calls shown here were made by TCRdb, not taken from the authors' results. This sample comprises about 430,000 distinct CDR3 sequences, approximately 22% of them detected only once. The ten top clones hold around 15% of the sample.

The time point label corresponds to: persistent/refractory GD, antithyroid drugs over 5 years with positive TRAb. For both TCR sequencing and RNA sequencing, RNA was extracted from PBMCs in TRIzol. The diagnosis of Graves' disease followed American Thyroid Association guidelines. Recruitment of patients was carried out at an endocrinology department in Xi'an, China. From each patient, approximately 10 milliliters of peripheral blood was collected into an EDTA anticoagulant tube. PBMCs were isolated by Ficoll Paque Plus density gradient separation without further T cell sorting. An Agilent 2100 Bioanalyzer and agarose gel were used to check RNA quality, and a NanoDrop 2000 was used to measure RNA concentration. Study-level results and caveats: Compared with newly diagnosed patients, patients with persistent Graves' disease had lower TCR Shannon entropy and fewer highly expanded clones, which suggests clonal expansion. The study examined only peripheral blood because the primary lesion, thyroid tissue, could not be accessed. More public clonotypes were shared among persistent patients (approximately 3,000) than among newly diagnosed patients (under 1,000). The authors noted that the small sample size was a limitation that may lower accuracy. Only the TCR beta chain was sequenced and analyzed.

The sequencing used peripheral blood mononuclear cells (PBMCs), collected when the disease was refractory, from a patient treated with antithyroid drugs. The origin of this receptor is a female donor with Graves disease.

CDR3 region: CASREKGAPSSGNTIYF. The nucleotide sequence reads TGTGCCAGCAGGGAAAAAGGCGCACCGAGCTCTGGAAACACCATATATTTT. This receptor chain uses TRBV6-1 and TRBJ1-3; no confident D gene assignment can be made. CDR1 and CDR2, per the germline V gene, are MNHNS and SASEGT. The CDR3 runs 17 residues from the cysteine to the phenylalanine. Left in the record is the CDR3 DNA by itself, 51 bases read in frame from the first base. V is reduced by 6 bases and J by 0 bases, leaving a spacing of 18 bases between them.